The source of this T cell receptor beta chain is a study of cytomegalovirus exposure and HLA in healthy donors. Study-level findings and limits: Later on, a genetic analysis was performed. It linked a missense variant in DCLRE1C with V- and J-gene trimming of TCR beta. TCR beta V segments were, for the most part, productive about 87% or about 30% of the time in an earlier analysis. Reports indicated that the classifier achieved high specificity and sensitivity in diagnosing cytomegalovirus status. The study listed 150 to 200 cytomegalovirus-associated TCR beta chains.

As concerns this clone: The antigen remains unidentified.

PCR was performed using 60 Vbeta and 13 Jbeta primers. TCRdb keeps only in-frame clones here, not all; method: immunoSEQ multiplex PCR. This table has around 200,000 clones, approximately 83% appearing once. Input material: PBMCs. This TCR was sampled from a woman between 50 and 59 years old in good health and CMV-seropositive.

The CDR3 reads CASSPPPGQGEKLFF. The CDR3, as DNA: TGTGCCAGCAGTCCCCCCCCGGGACAGGGAGAAAAACTGTTTTTT. This chain connects TRBV28 to TRBJ1-4; 9 positions match TRBD1. The CDR3 is 15 residues long. With 5 bases clipped from V and 8 bases from J, the junction kept 9 bases outside the gene matches. Germline V CDR1 and CDR2: MDHEN, SYDVKM. The full variable domain, in which reference TRBV28 and TRBJ1-4 provide the parts outside the CDR3, is DVKVTQSSRYLVKRTGEKVFLECVQDMDHENMFWYRQDPGLGLRLIYFSYDVKMKEKGDIPEGYSVSREKKERFSLILESASTNQTSMYLCASSPPPGQGEKLFFGSGTQLSVL.